The clone carrying this T cell receptor beta chain was detected a few times. Seattle patients were enrolled while actively infected and followed longitudinally. The sample comes from a study of blood T cell repertoires in COVID-19. The overall study: Sites across the United States, Italy and Spain contributed samples from acute and convalescent COVID-19. T cells, B-cell-depleted T cells, or PBMCs supplied cDNA or gDNA.

Authors' analysis steps: Reference gene primer amplification gave estimated nucleated cell counts. Sequencing was performed with immunoSEQ multiplex PCR; in TCRdb, only in-frame clones are kept and a portion is missing. V and J calls and clone size come straight from that table; D and trimming were deduced from the DNA. Of some 220,000 clones in the sample, approximately 78% are singletons; the top ten hold approximately 5.2%. The specimen was peripheral blood. The sequence was obtained from a woman in her 70s with COVID-19, enrolled during active disease.

CDR3 residues: CASSRRRFGEQFF. The CDR3 DNA reads as TGTGCCAGCAGCCGCAGGCGATTTGGTGAGCAGTTCTTC. V and J are TRBV5-6 and TRBJ2-1, with D unclear. V lost 4 bases, J lost 9 bases, and 14 bases lay in between. CDR1 is SGHDT and CDR2 is YYEEEE in the germline V gene. The CDR3 has 13 residues.